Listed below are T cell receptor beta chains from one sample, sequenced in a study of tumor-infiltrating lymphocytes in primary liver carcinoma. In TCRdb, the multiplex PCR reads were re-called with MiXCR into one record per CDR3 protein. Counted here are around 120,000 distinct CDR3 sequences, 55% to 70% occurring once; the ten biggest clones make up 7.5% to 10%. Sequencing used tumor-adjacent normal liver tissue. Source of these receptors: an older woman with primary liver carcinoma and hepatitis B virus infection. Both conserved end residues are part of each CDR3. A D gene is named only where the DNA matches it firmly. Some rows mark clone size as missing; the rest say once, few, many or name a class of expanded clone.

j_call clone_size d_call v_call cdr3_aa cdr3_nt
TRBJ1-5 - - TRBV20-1 CSARDLGGEQPQHF TGCAGTGCTAGAGATCTGGGGGGGGAGCAGCCCCAGCATTTT
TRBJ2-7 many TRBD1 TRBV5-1 CASSIPGTGYEQYF TGCGCCAGCAGCATCCCCGGGACAGGGTACGAGCAGTACTTC
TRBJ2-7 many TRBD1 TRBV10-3 CAIGQGVTGEQYF TGTGCCATCGGACAGGGGGTTACGGGGGAGCAGTACTTC
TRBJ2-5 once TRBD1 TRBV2 CASSPGTEYQETQYF TGTGCCAGCAGTCCCGGGACAGAGTACCAAGAGACCCAGTACTTC
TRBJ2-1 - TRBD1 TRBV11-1 CASSGTGGRGDEQFF TGTGCCAGCAGTGGTACAGGGGGGAGAGGTGATGAGCAGTTCTTC
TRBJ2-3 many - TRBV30 CAWSKGLGADTQYF TGTGCCTGGAGTAAGGGGCTCGGGGCAGATACGCAGTATTTT
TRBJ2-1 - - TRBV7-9 CANSGLSLVPFNEQFF TGTGCCAACTCAGGGTTGAGTCTAGTCCCCTTCAATGAGCAGTTTTTC
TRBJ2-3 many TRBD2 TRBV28 CASTGGLAGRDTQYF TGTGCCAGCACCGGAGGACTAGCGGGACGAGATACGCAGTATTTT
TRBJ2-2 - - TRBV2 CTTGLDTGELFF TGTACCACGGGGTTAGACACCGGGGAGCTGTTTTTT
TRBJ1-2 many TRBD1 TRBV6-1 CASSDRQGYGYTF TGTGCCAGCAGTGACCGACAGGGCTATGGCTACACCTTC
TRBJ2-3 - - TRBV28 CDSSLWTNTDTQYF TGTGACAGCAGTTTATGGACTAACACAGATACGCAGTATTTT
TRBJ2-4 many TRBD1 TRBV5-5 CASSLRGDGQGNIQYF TGTGCCAGCAGCTTGCGGGGTGATGGACAGGGGAACATTCAGTACTTC
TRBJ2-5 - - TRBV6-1 CASAPTAHQRETQYF TGTGCCAGCGCCCCTACAGCCCACCAGCGGGAGACCCAGTACTTC
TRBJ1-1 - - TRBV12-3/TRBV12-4 CASTLYLNTEAIF TGTGCGAGCACCCTATACCTGAACACTGAAGCTATCTTT
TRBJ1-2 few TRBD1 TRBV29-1 CSVVRDSTDGYTF TGCAGTGTCGTTCGGGACAGCACGGACGGCTACACCTTC
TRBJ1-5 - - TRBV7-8 CASSLRPSGSGQPQHF TGTGCCAGCAGCTTAAGGCCATCGGGGTCGGGACAGCCCCAGCATTTT
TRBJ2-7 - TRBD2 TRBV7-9 CTSSPPAGHSYEQYF TGTACCAGCAGCCCACCAGCGGGGCACTCCTACGAGCAGTACTTC
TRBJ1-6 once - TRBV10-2 CASSEVGNNSPLHF TGTGCCAGCAGTGAGGTAGGGAATAATTCACCCCTCCACTTT